This T cell receptor (beta chain) was sequenced for a study of metastatic and nonmetastatic thyroid tumors. Study information: Thyroid patients, malignant and benign, had repertoires compared across blood and tumor or nodule tissue.

The study, taken as a whole, reports: Patients with malignant thyroid tumors reportedly had significantly higher TCR beta diversity than those with benign nodules, in blood and tumor.

Points on this clone: Its antigen remains unknown.

As handled by the study authors: Differences in CDR3 between clinicopathological groups were drawn on to build a classifier intended to discriminate distant-metastatic papillary thyroid cancer patients. TCRdb re-called the PCR reads with MiXCR. These V and J calls originate from TCRdb's pipeline instead of the authors' own analysis. This table holds 15,000 to 20,000 clones, roughly 24% found once. Treatment of any kind had been given to no patient before thyroid surgery. The source of this sequence is a female donor with papillary thyroid cancer or a benign thyroid nodule (not recorded which). Some clones in this sample may be carry-over from other donors' samples. Sequenced input: adjacent normal tissue.

This chain's CDR3 is CAWSDLCEQYF. The CDR3 DNA reads as TGTGCCTGGAGTGACTTATGCGAGCAGTACTTC. This chain uses TRBV30 with TRBJ2-7, with unresolved D. The V gene lost 1 base and the J gene lost 6 bases, with 7 bases spanning the gap. This CDR3 has 11 residues. The germline gives CDR1 GTSNPN, CDR2 SVGIG (reference sequence).